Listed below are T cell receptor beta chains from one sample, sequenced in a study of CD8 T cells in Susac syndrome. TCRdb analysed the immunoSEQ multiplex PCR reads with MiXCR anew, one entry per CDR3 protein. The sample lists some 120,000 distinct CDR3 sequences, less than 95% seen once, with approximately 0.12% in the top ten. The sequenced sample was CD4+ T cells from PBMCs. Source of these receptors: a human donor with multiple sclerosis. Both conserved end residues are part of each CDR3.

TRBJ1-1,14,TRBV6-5,CASSRGQGHTEAFF
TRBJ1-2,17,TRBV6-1,CASRDRDRPPLNYGYTF
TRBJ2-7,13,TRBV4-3,CASSLKVGHEQYF
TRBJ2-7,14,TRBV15,CATSTGGNSYEQYF
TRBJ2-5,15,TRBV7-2,CASSLGLGSQETQYF
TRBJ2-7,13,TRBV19,CASSQRDGYEQYF
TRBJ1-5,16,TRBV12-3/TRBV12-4,CASSPRTGGPNQPQHF
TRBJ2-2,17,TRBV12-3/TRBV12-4,CASSQDRATINTGELFF
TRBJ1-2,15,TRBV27,CASSPRTGGGYGYTF
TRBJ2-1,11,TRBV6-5,CASSRLGEQFF
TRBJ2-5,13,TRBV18,CASSLQGQETQYF
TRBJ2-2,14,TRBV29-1,CSVRQGRDTGELFF
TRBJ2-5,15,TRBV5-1,CASSLVPGGGETQYF
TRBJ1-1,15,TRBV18,CASSPPSVGSAEAFF
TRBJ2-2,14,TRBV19,CASRTSGDTGELFF
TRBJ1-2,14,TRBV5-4,CASSAGSFNYGYTF
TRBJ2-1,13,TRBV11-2,CASSLWDINEQFF
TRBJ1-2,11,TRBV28,CASNVGRGYTF
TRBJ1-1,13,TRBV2,CASISRSFAEAFF
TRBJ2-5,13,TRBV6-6,CASSYSGQETQYF
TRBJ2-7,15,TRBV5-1,CASRSGTGNSYEQYF
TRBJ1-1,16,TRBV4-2,CASSQRRGELNTEAFF